A single sample gave rise to the 13 T cell receptor beta chains below, sequenced in a study of cytomegalovirus exposure and HLA in healthy donors. Libraries were prepared by immunoSEQ multiplex PCR; TCRdb keeps only in-frame clonotypes and omits some of them. The sample contains roughly 130,000 clones, 88% of which appear only once. Sequencing used PBMCs. Receptor source: a man aged 30 to 39 in good health and CMV-seronegative.

This clone showed up many times. This chain connects TRBV5-1 to TRBJ1-2; the D gene is possibly TRBD1 (5 bases). Germline CDR1 is SGHRS and CDR2 is YFSETQ. The V and J ends lost 4 bases and 0 bases respectively, with 10 bases between them. The CDR3 runs to 14 residues. CDR3 in amino acids: CASSPTVPNYGYTF. CDR3 nucleotide sequence: TGCGCCAGCAGCCCGACAGTTCCTAACTATGGCTACACCTTC.

Here the CDR3 reads CASSGTGNTGELFF. CDR3 DNA: TGTGCCAGCAGTGGGACAGGCAACACCGGGGAGCTGTTTTTT. This chain uses TRBV6-5 with TRBJ2-2, with 8 bases fitting TRBD1. The CDR3 is 14 amino acids. CDR1 MNHEY and CDR2 SVGAGI come from the germline V gene. V gave up 5 bases and J gave up 2 bases; unmatched junction bases: 1.

This clone was found once. The gene calls are TRBV27 and TRBJ1-1; 8 nucleotides match TRBD1. The CDR3 has 13 residues. Trimming took 4 bases from V and 4 from J; bases not matched to a gene: 2. Germline V CDR1 and CDR2: MNHEY, SMNVEV (reference sequence). Here the CDR3 reads CASSSTGGTEAFF. The CDR3 DNA reads as TGTGCCAGCAGTTCTACAGGGGGCACTGAAGCTTTCTTT.

This chain uses TRBV5-6 with TRBJ1-5; no reliable D call. V was trimmed by 0 bases and J by 2 bases, leaving 6 bases between them. CDR3 length: 14 residues. Germline CDR1 and CDR2: SGHDT and YYEEEE. The DNA for the CDR3 is TGTGCCAGCAGCTTGGGCGATCGCAATCAGCCCCAGCATTTT. It specifies CASSLGDRNQPQHF.

The sample holds a few counts of this clone. The rearrangement links TRBV7-9 to TRBJ2-7; D gene uncertain. The CDR3 extends over 10 amino acids. The V end lost 3 bases, the J end lost 5 bases, and 2 bases lay between the germline ends. Germline V CDR1 and CDR2: SEHNR, FQNEAQ (reference sequence). The CDR3 here is CASSFNEQYF. CDR3 DNA sequence: TGTGCCAGCAGCTTCAACGAGCAGTACTTC.

The rearrangement links TRBV7-2 to TRBJ2-7; 9 positions match TRBD1. CDR3 length equals 15 residues. The V gene's germline CDR1 is SGHTA and CDR2 FQGNSA. Losses at the gene ends were 5 bases for V and 4 bases for J; bases not matched to a gene: 9. The CDR3 bases are TGTGCCAGCAGCACACCTGGACAGGGGACGTACGAGCAGTACTTC. This codes for CASSTPGQGTYEQYF.

The rearrangement uses TRBV29-1 and TRBJ1-1, with 8 nucleotides matching TRBD1. V gave up 8 bases and J gave up 5 bases; unmatched junction bases: 7. In germline, CDR1 is SQVTM, CDR2 ANQGSEA. The CDR3 consists of 12 residues. CDR3 nucleotides: TGCAGCTTGGACAGGGACGATACTGAAGCTTTCTTT. This encodes CSLDRDDTEAFF.

The genes are TRBV5-4 and TRBJ1-6; D ambiguous. CDR1 and CDR2 from the germline V gene are SGHNT and YYREEE (reference sequence). The CDR3 loop spans 14 amino acids. V lost 1 base and J lost 4, with 6 bases in between. The CDR3 reads CASSLSEYNSPLHF. For the CDR3, the DNA is TGTGCCAGCAGCTTGTCAGAATATAATTCACCCCTCCACTTT.

This clone was detected only a few times. The chain is built from TRBV4-2 and TRBJ2-7; TRBD2 matches 10 bases. J lost 2 bases, V lost 4 bases, and 2 bases had no gene match. This CDR3 is built from 14 residues. Germline CDR1 LGHNA, CDR2 YNFKEQ. Here the CDR3 reads CASSLTSGAYEQYF. In nucleotides, the CDR3 is TGTGCCAGCAGCCTCACTAGCGGGGCCTACGAGCAGTACTTC.

The J gene is TRBJ2-5, the V gene TRBV29-1; perhaps TRBD1 as D (5 bases). V lost 1 base, J lost 2 bases, and 8 bases lay in between. This CDR3 is built from 13 residues. Germline V gene sequence: CDR1 SQVTM, CDR2 ANQGSEA. The CDR3 sequence is CSVEVSGQETQYF. The DNA of the CDR3 is TGCAGCGTTGAAGTTTCAGGGCAAGAGACCCAGTACTTC. Supplemented by reference TRBV29-1 and TRBJ2-5, the full variable domain reads SAVISQKPSRDICQRGTSLTIQCQVDSQVTMMFWYRQQPGQSLTLIATANQGSEATYESGFVIDKFPISRPNLTFSTLTVSNMSPEDSSIYLCSVEVSGQETQYFGPGTRLLVL.

The gene calls are TRBV9 and TRBJ2-7; a weak D match, TRBD2 (6 bases). Germline V CDR1 and CDR2: SGDLS, YYNGEE. Trimming pared 0 bases from V and 4 bases from J, leaving 14 bases between. The length of the CDR3 is 15 residues. In DNA form, the CDR3 reads TGTGCCAGCAGCGTAGCTGGCGGGATTACTTACGAGCAGTACTTC. Translation gives CASSVAGGITYEQYF.

This chain joins TRBV11-3 and TRBJ2-2; weak D call: TRBD2 (6 bases). CDR1 is SGHNT, CDR2 YENEEA, per germline. The CDR3 is 14 amino acids. Between the trimmed V and J ends, which lost 4 bases and 7 bases, there was a span of 13 bases. CDR3 loop: CASSSPSGGGELFF. The CDR3 DNA sequence: TGTGCCAGCAGCTCCCCTTCCGGGGGCGGGGAGCTGTTTTTT.

The chain combines TRBV5-4 with TRBJ1-3, with D unresolved. The CDR3 runs 15 residues. The V end was cut by 2 bases, the J end by 4 bases, with 13 bases between. The germline CDR1 and CDR2 sequences are SGHNT and YYREEE (reference sequence). The CDR3 here is CASSLEGRPGNTIYF. CDR3 DNA: TGTGCCAGCAGCTTAGAGGGTCGTCCCGGAAACACCATATATTTT.